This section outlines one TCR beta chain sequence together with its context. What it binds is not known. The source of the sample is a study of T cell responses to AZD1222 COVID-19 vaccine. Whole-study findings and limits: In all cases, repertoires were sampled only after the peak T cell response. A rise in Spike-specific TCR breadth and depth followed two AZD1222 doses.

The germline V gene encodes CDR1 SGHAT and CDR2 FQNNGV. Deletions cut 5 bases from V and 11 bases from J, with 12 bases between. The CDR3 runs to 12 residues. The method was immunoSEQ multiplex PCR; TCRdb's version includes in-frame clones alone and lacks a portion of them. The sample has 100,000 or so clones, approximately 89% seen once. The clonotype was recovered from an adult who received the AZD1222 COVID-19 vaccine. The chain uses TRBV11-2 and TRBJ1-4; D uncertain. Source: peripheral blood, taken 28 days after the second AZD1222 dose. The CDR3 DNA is TGTGCCAGCAGCCCCTCACACCCGAAACTGTTTTTT. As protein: CASSPSHPKLFF.